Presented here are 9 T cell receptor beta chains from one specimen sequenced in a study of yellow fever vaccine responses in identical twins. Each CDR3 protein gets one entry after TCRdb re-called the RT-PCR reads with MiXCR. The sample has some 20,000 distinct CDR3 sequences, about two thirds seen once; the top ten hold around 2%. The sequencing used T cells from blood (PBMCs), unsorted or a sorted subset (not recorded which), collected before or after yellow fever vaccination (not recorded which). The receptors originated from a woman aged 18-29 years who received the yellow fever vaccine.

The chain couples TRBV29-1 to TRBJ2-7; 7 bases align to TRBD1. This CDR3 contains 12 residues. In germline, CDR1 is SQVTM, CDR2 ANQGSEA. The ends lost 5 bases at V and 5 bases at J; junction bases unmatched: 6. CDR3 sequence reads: CSVSPQGDEQYF. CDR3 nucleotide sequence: TGCAGCGTTTCGCCCCAGGGGGACGAGCAGTACTTC.

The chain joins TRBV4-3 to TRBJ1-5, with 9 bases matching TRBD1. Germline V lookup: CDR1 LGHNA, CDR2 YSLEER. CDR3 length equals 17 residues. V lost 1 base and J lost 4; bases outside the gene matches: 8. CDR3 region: CASSQGSGQGGNQPQHF. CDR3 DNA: TGCGCCAGCAGCCAAGGTTCGGGACAGGGAGGTAATCAGCCCCAGCATTTT.

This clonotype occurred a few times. The CDR3 protein is CSARRTSGNTYEQYF. The CDR3 bases are TGCAGTGCTAGACGGACTAGCGGGAATACCTACGAGCAGTACTTC. The chain employs TRBV20-1 and TRBJ2-7; TRBD2 matches 12 bases. Looked up from germline, CDR1 is DFQATT and CDR2 is SNEGSKA (reference sequence). CDR3 length equals 15 residues. Trimming removed 2 bases from V and 2 bases from J; junction bases left unmatched: 4.

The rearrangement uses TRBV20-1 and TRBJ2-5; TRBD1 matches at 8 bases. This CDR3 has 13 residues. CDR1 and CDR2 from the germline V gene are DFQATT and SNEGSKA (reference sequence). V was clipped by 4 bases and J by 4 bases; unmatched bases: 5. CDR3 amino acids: CSATDRGGETQYF. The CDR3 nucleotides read TGCAGTGCTACCGACAGGGGAGGAGAGACCCAGTACTTC.

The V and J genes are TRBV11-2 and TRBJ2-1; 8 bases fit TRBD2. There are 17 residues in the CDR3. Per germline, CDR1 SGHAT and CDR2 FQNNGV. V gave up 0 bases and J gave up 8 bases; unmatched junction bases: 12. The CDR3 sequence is CASSLEDTRAGVDEQFF. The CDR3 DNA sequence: TGTGCCAGCAGCTTAGAGGATACTCGAGCGGGAGTTGATGAGCAGTTCTTC.

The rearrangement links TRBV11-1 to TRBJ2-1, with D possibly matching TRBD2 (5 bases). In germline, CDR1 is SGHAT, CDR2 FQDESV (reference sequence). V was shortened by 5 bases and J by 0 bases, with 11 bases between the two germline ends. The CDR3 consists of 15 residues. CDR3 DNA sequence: TGTGCCAGCAGCCGGAGTGGGAGCTCCTACAATGAGCAGTTCTTC. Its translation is CASSRSGSSYNEQFF. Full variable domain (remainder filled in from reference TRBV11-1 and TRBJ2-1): EAEVAQSPRYKITEKSQAVAFWCDPISGHATLYWYRQILGQGPELLVQFQDESVVDDSQLPKDRFSAERLKGVDSTLKIQPAELGDSAMYLCASSRSGSSYNEQFFGPGTRLTVL.

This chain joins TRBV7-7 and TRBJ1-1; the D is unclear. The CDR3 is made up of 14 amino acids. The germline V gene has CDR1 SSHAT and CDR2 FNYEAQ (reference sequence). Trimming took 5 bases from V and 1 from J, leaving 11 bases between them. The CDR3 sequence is CASSPALGNTEAFF. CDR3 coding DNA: TGTGCCAGCAGCCCAGCTCTCGGGAACACTGAAGCTTTCTTT.

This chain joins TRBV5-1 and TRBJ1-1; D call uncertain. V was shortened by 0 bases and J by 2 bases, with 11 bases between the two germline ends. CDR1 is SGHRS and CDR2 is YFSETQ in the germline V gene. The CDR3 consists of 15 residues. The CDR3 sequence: CASSLAASSNTEAFF. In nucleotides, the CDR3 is TGCGCCAGCAGCTTGGCCGCTTCAAGTAACACTGAAGCTTTCTTT.

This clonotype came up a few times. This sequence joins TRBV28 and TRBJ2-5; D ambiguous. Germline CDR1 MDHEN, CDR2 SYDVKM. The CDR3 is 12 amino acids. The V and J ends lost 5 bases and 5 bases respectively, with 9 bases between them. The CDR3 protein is CASSPVGETQYF. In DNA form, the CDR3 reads TGTGCCAGCAGTCCCGTGGGGGAGACCCAGTACTTC.